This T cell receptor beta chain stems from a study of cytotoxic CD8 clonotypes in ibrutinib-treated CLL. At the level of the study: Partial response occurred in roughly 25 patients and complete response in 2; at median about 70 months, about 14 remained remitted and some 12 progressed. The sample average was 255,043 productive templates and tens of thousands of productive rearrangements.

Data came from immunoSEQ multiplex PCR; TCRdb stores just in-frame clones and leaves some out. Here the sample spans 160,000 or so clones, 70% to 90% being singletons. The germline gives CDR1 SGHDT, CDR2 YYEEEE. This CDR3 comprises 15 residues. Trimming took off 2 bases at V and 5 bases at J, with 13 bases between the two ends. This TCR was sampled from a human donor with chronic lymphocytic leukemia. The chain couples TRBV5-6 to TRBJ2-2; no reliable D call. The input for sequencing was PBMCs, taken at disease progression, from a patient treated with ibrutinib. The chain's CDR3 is CASSFRAIGTGELFF. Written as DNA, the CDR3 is TGTGCCAGCAGCTTCCGTGCAATCGGGACCGGGGAGCTGTTTTTT.